The TCR beta chain under discussion was sequenced for a study of OX40 agonist ivuxolimab in advanced cancers. Repertoires were generated with immunoSEQ multiplex PCR, while TCRdb's copy carries only in-frame clones and drops some. The sample shows 90,000 to 100,000 clones, about 87% of them seen only once. Trimming shortened V by 4 bases and J by 6 bases, and 12 bases separated the two germline ends. This CDR3 contains 14 residues. Germline CDR1 is KGHSH and CDR2 is LQKENI. The specimen comprised CD4+ or CD8+ T cells sorted from blood, sampled in a trial of the OX40 agonist ivuxolimab. The chain combines TRBV18 with TRBJ1-4; TRBD1 might be the D (5 bases). The origin of this receptor is an adult with an advanced solid tumor such as melanoma, head and neck, liver or kidney cancer. The CDR3 DNA reads TGTGCCAGCTCACGAGCAGGGCAGGATGAAAAACTGTTTTTT. Translated, it gives CASSRAGQDEKLFF.